The rows below give T cell receptor beta chains drawn from one sample of a study of neurological immune-mediated disorders. TCRdb recomputed calls from the 5' RACE reads with MiXCR, one row per CDR3 protein. The data show under 85,000 distinct CDR3 sequences, roughly 5.6% seen once. The sequenced sample consisted of PBMCs. Source of these receptors: a human donor with multiple sclerosis. The donor label of this sample is uncertain. CDR3s include the opening cysteine and the closing phenylalanine or tryptophan. D genes are given only for firm matches. Rows may omit the clone size; those that give it use once, few, many or a size class.

d_gene	j_gene	abundance	len	v_gene	CDR3nt	CDR3aa
NA	TRBJ2-2	many	14	TRBV7-9	TGTGCCAGCAGCCCGGGACAAACCACCGGGGAGCTGTTTTTT	CASSPGQTTGELFF
NA	TRBJ2-4	many	14	TRBV5-1	TGCGCCAGCAGCCCCGACAGACCGGGGAACATTCAGTACTTC	CASSPDRPGNIQYF
NA	TRBJ1-2	many	12	TRBV27	TGTGCCGCCGGGGGTGCTAACTATGGCTACACCTTC	CAAGGANYGYTF
NA	TRBJ2-3	many	14	TRBV20-1	TGCAGTGCCAGAAGACAGGAGAACACAGATACGCAGTATTTT	CSARRQENTDTQYF
NA	TRBJ2-3	many	11	TRBV20-1	TGCAGTGCTAGAGAGGGAGATACGCAGTATTTT	CSAREGDTQYF
TRBD1	TRBJ1-1	many	15	TRBV10-3	TGTGCCATCAGTGTTTCGGGACAGATGAACACTGAAGCTTTCTTT	CAISVSGQMNTEAFF
NA	TRBJ1-5	many	17	TRBV12-3/TRBV12-4	TGTGCCAGCAGTCCCACTGTTTTAGGGTGGAGCAATCAGCCCCAGCATTTT	CASSPTVLGWSNQPQHF
TRBD2	TRBJ2-5	few	16	TRBV5-1	TGCGCCAGCAGCTTAAGAGGACTAGGGTTCCAAGAGACCCAGTACTTC	CASSLRGLGFQETQYF
NA	TRBJ1-6	many	14	TRBV7-9	TGTGCCAGCAGCTTCGGACAAGTAACCTCACCCCTCCACTTT	CASSFGQVTSPLHF
NA	TRBJ2-7	many	14	TRBV4-2	TGTGCCAGCAGCCAAGAGGTGGCGGTCTACGAGCAGTACTTC	CASSQEVAVYEQYF
TRBD1	TRBJ1-1	many	15	TRBV6-1	TGTGCCAGCAGTGAATTTCCAACAGGGGACACTGAAGCTTTCTTT	CASSEFPTGDTEAFF
NA	TRBJ2-6	many	13	TRBV12-3/TRBV12-4	TGTGCCAGCAATCCCTCTGGGGCCAACGTCCTGACTTTC	CASNPSGANVLTF
NA	TRBJ2-1	many	11	TRBV20-1	TGCAGTGCGGTATACAGGGATGAGCAGTTCTTC	CSAVYRDEQFF
NA	TRBJ2-7	many	13	TRBV7-2	TGTGCCAGCAGCTTAGGGCACCTCTACGAGCAGTACTTC	CASSLGHLYEQYF
NA	TRBJ1-1	many	12	TRBV7-2	TGTGCCAGCACTTTCAGGAACACTGAAGCTTTCTTT	CASTFRNTEAFF
NA	TRBJ2-7	many	12	TRBV20-1	TGCAGTGCTAGACGCCATTCTTGGGAGCAGTACTTC	CSARRHSWEQYF
TRBD1	TRBJ1-2	many	16	TRBV9	TGTGCCAGCAGCCCGGGACAGGTAGATCTTCACTATGGCTACACCTTC	CASSPGQVDLHYGYTF
TRBD2	TRBJ2-3	NA	19	TRBV2	TGTGCCAGCAGTGAAGCCTCTGGGACTAGCGGAGTTAGCACAGATACGCAGTATTTT	CASSEASGTSGVSTDTQYF
NA	TRBJ1-5	many	14	TRBV5-1	TGCGCCAGCATGTACCGTACTGTCAATCAGCCCCAGCATTTT	CASMYRTVNQPQHF
NA	TRBJ1-6	many	14	TRBV15	TGTGCCACCAGCAGAGAAAGGGGTTTCTCACCCCTCCACTTT	CATSRERGFSPLHF
NA	TRBJ1-1	many	13	TRBV2	TGTGCCAGCAACCGGGACAAGAACACTGAAGCTTTCTTT	CASNRDKNTEAFF
NA	TRBJ2-7	many	14	TRBV12-3/TRBV12-4	TGTGCCAGCACTCCCTACGGTGCTACCTACGAGCAGTACTTC	CASTPYGATYEQYF
NA	TRBJ1-3	many	17	TRBV7-2	TGTGCCAGCAGCTCTTTCCCCCCCTCAGTATCTGGAAACACCATATATTTT	CASSSFPPSVSGNTIYF
NA	TRBJ2-1	many	16	TRBV29-1	TGCAGCGTCGCAGGGCGGGCCCTTTTGGCTTACAATGAGCAGTTCTTC	CSVAGRALLAYNEQFF
NA	TRBJ1-1	many	13	TRBV12-3/TRBV12-4	TGTGCCAGCAGTTCGAACAGGGTCGGCGAAGCTTTCTTT	CASSSNRVGEAFF
TRBD1	TRBJ2-2	many	13	TRBV2	TGTGCCAGCAAGACAGGGGAACCCGGGGAGCTGTTTTTT	CASKTGEPGELFF
NA	TRBJ2-3	many	13	TRBV5-1	TGCGCCAGCAGCTTGAATCAAGAAGATACGCAGTATTTT	CASSLNQEDTQYF
NA	TRBJ1-1	many	14	TRBV7-2	TGTGCCAGCAGCCAACAGGGATGGAACACTGAAGCTTTCTTT	CASSQQGWNTEAFF
NA	TRBJ2-7	many	15	TRBV7-8	TGTGCCAGCAGCTACGGACATGGACGAGCCTACGAGCAGTACTTC	CASSYGHGRAYEQYF
TRBD1	TRBJ2-1	many	15	TRBV2	TGTGCCAGCAGTCCCGCGGGACAGGGGTTTGGTGAGCAGTTCTTC	CASSPAGQGFGEQFF
NA	TRBJ2-3	many	14	TRBV9	TGTGCCAGCAGCGTAGGGTCCCTGGCAGATACGCAGTATTTT	CASSVGSLADTQYF
NA	TRBJ2-7	many	14	TRBV7-2	TGTGCCAGCAGCTTAGGAAGGTTCTACTACGAGCAGTACTTC	CASSLGRFYYEQYF
NA	TRBJ2-3	many	15	TRBV7-3	TGTGCCAGCAGCCTAGACCCGAGGGGGGCAGATACGCAGTATTTT	CASSLDPRGADTQYF
NA	TRBJ1-6	many	16	TRBV4-2	TGTGCCAGCAGCCAGACCCCTGCGGGTAATGGTTCACCCCTCCACTTT	CASSQTPAGNGSPLHF
NA	TRBJ2-7	many	17	TRBV28	TGTGCCAGCAGTTCCCCCCGGGGAGGCGCGAGCTCCTACGAGCAGTACTTC	CASSSPRGGASSYEQYF
NA	TRBJ2-7	many	13	TRBV7-9	TGTGCCAGTAGCTATCTCCCTGAGGACGAGCAGTACTTC	CASSYLPEDEQYF
NA	TRBJ2-7	many	15	TRBV5-1	TGCGCCAGCAGCTTGGCAGGGCAAGGGCTCCACGAGCAGTACTTC	CASSLAGQGLHEQYF
NA	TRBJ2-7	many	14	TRBV5-1	TGCGCCAGCAGCCTATCGGAGGGCACCTACGAGCAGTACTTC	CASSLSEGTYEQYF
NA	TRBJ2-3	many	14	TRBV5-1	TGCGCCAGCAGCTTGGAACCTCGCACAGATACGCAGTATTTT	CASSLEPRTDTQYF
NA	TRBJ2-3	many	14	TRBV12-3/TRBV12-4	TGTGCCAGCAGTTTGGGGGTGGGCACAGATACGCAGTATTTT	CASSLGVGTDTQYF
NA	TRBJ1-3	many	14	TRBV6-6	TGTGCCAGCCGCGGAGTGGCCTCTGGAAACACCATATATTTT	CASRGVASGNTIYF
NA	TRBJ2-7	many	13	TRBV29-1	TGCAGCGTTGCGGGGAACCCCCTTTACGAGCAGTACTTC	CSVAGNPLYEQYF
NA	TRBJ2-7	many	16	TRBV5-1	TGCGCCAGCAGCTTGGCCGAGAGGGCCTGGGGTGACGAGCAGTACTTC	CASSLAERAWGDEQYF
TRBD2	TRBJ2-5	many	13	TRBV6-1	TGTGCCAGCAGACTAGCGACTCAAGAGACCCAGTACTTC	CASRLATQETQYF
NA	TRBJ1-4	NA	14	TRBV12-3/TRBV12-4	TGTGCCAGCAGTCGGGACGGTCCAGGGGAAAAACTGTTTTTT	CASSRDGPGEKLFF
NA	TRBJ1-1	many	14	TRBV5-1	TGCGCCAGCAGCTTGGAAGGGGTTGTCACTGAAGCTTTCTTT	CASSLEGVVTEAFF
NA	TRBJ1-2	many	14	TRBV28	TGTGCCAGCAGTCTCCATCCAGGGTATGAAGGCTACACCTTC	CASSLHPGYEGYTF
TRBD2	TRBJ2-1	many	17	TRBV20-1	TGCAGTGCTTCGGGGACTAGCGGGGGCCATAGATACAATGAGCAGTTCTTC	CSASGTSGGHRYNEQFF
NA	TRBJ1-5	many	16	TRBV7-2	TGTGCCAGCAGCTCCGCCGCAGCTCATCTCAATCAGCCCCAGCATTTT	CASSSAAAHLNQPQHF
NA	TRBJ2-4	many	15	TRBV11-2	TGTGCCAGCAGCTCCCTCAGGACAGCCAAAAACATTCAGTACTTC	CASSSLRTAKNIQYF
TRBD2	TRBJ2-4	many	16	TRBV6-5	TGTGCCAGCAGGAGACTAGCGGGGTTAGCCAAAAACATTCAGTACTTC	CASRRLAGLAKNIQYF
TRBD1	TRBJ2-7	many	14	TRBV5-1	TGCGCCAGCAGCTTGGAAGGACAGGGGGCCGAGCAGTACTTC	CASSLEGQGAEQYF
NA	TRBJ2-7	medium-sized	16	TRBV5-1	TGCGCCAGCAGCTTGTCGGGACTGGGAAATGCCTACGAGCAGTACTTC	CASSLSGLGNAYEQYF
TRBD1	TRBJ1-2	many	13	TRBV5-6	TGTGCCAGCAGCGACGGGACAGGCTATGGCTACACCTTC	CASSDGTGYGYTF